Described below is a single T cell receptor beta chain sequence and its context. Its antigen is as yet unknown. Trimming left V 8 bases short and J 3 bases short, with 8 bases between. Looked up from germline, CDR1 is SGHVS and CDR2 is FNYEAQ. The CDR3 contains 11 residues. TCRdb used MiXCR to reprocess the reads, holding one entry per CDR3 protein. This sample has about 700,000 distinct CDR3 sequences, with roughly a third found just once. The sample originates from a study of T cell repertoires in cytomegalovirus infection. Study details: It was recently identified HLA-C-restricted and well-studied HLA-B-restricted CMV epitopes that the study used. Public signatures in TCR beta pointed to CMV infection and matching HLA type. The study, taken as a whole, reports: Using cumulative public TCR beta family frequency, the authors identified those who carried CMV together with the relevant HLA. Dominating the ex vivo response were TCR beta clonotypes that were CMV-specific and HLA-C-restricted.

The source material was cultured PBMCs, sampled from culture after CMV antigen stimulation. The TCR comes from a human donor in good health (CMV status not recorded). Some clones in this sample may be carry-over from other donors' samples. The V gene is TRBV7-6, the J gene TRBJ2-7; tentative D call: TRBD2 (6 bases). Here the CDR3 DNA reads TGTGCCAGCGGTAGCGGCTACGAGCAGTACTTC. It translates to CASGSGYEQYF.